This T cell receptor (beta chain) was retrieved from a study of T cells in Graves' hyperthyroidism and ophthalmopathy. This clonotype was seen at least ten times. The investigators amplified TCR beta CDR3 regions from RNA transcripts. Carried out on the TCR CDR3, a first-round RT-PCR used the HTBI primer set. TCRdb reanalysed the multiplex PCR reads using MiXCR and keeps one entry per CDR3 protein. The sample includes about 500,000 distinct CDR3 sequences, under 15% of them seen just once. The length of the CDR3 is 11 residues. Trimming left V 6 bases short and J 5 bases short, with 10 bases between. In germline, CDR1 is SQVTM, CDR2 ANQGSEA.

The sequenced sample was blood. This sequence joins TRBV29-1 and TRBJ1-1, with D hard to call. This receptor was identified in a woman aged 18-29 years with Graves' hyperthyroidism. The CDR3 DNA follows: TGCAGCGTATCACAGAATACTGAAGCTTTCTTT. This encodes CSVSQNTEAFF.